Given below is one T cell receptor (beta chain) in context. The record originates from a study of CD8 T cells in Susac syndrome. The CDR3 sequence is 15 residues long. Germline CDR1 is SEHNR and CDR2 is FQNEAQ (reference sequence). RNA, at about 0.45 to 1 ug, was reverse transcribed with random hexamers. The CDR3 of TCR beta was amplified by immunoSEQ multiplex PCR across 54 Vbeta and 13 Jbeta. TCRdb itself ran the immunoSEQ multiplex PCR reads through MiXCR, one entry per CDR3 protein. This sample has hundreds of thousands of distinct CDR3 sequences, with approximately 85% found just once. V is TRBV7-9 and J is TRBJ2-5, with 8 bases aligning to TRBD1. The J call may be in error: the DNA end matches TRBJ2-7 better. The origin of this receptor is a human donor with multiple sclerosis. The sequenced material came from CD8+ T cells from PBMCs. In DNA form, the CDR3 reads TGTGCCAGCAGCTCCCCGGACAGGGCAAACGACGAGCAGTACTTC. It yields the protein CASSSPDRANDEQYF.